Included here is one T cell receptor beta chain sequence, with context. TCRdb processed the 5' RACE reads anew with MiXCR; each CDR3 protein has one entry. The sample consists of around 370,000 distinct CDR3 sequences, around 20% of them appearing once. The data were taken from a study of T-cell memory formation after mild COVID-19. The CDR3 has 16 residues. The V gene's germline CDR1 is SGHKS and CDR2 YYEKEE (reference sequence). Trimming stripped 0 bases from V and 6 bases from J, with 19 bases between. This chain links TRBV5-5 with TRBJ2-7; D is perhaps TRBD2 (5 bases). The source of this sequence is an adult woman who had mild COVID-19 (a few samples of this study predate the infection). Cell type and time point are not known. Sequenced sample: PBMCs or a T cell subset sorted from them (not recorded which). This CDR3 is CASSLAVGRGSSEQYF. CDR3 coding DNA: TGTGCCAGCAGCTTGGCCGTAGGTAGAGGGAGCAGCGAGCAGTACTTC.